The 15 T cell receptor beta chains in this list originate from one sample, sequenced in a study of CD8 T cells in ankylosing spondylitis. One entry per CDR3 protein results from TCRdb running MiXCR on the 5' RACE reads. The profile covers about 190,000 distinct CDR3 sequences, with 10% to 15% appearing a single time and 11% taken by the ten largest. Sequencing input: blood, either unsorted or a sorted T cell fraction (not recorded which). The receptor set was obtained from a female donor with ankylosing spondylitis or in good health (not recorded which).

This clonotype was seen repeatedly, ten times or more. This chain connects TRBV20-1 to TRBJ1-1, with D maybe TRBD1 (5 bases). The CDR3 runs 12 residues. Per the germline V gene, CDR1 is DFQATT and CDR2 is SNEGSKA (reference sequence). The V and J ends lost 5 bases and 3 bases respectively, with 10 bases between them. The CDR3 spells CSASQGDTEAFF. Here the CDR3 DNA reads TGCAGTGCTTCCCAGGGTGACACTGAAGCTTTCTTT.

There are many counts of this clonotype. The chain employs TRBV12-3 or TRBV12-4 and TRBJ2-5; 9 bases match TRBD1. The CDR3 length is 16 residues. V lost 6 bases and J lost 5; bases outside the gene matches: 13. As DNA, the CDR3 is TGTGCCAGCAGGCCCAACCCCGGACAGGGGATGGAGACCCAGTACTTC. It translates to CASRPNPGQGMETQYF.

At least ten counts were recorded for this clonotype. This rearrangement joins TRBV7-2 to TRBJ2-3, with 8 bases identical to TRBD2. Germline V gene lookup returns CDR1 SGHTA and CDR2 FQGNSA. V dropped 4 bases and J dropped 5; count of bases not matched to a gene: 8. The CDR3 sequence is 15 residues long. The CDR3 loop is CASSSAGAREDTQYF. The CDR3 DNA reads TGTGCCAGCAGCTCAGCGGGAGCACGGGAAGATACGCAGTATTTT.

For this clonotype: A read error may be the cause here, since a much bigger clone is one base away. The chain uses TRBV3-1 and TRBJ2-7; tentative D call: TRBD1 (7 bases). V lost 8 bases to trimming and J lost 0 bases, with 17 bases between them. This CDR3 is built from 15 residues. Per germline, CDR1 LGHDT and CDR2 YNNKEL (reference sequence). In DNA form, the CDR3 reads TGTGCCAGCTCCGTAGGACAGGAGGGCTCCTACGAGCAGTACTTC. Translation gives CASSVGQEGSYEQYF.

This clonotype was counted many times. The chain joins TRBV6-1 to TRBJ2-3; 7 bases map to TRBD1. J was trimmed by 5 bases and V by 8 bases; bases with no gene match: 13. CDR3 length: 15 residues. CDR1 and CDR2 (germline): MNHNS, SASEGT. The CDR3 bases are TGTGCCAGCGGACTCAGACAGGGTAGAGGAGATACGCAGTATTTT. Protein: CASGLRQGRGDTQYF.

This clonotype was detected ten times or more. Written as DNA, the CDR3 is TGTGCCAAAGGCGCCCGTTTACTCTCCGGGGACAGGGTCTATGGCTACACCTTC. Amino acids: CAKGARLLSGDRVYGYTF. The V call is TRBV27, the J call TRBJ1-2; TRBD1 matches 9 bases. After removal of 10 bases from V and 4 bases from J, the junction contained 22 bases not matched to a gene. This CDR3 spans 18 amino acids. Germline loops: CDR1 MNHEY, CDR2 SMNVEV (reference sequence).

To note about this clonotype: A much larger clonotype is one base distant, so this may be a read error. This chain links TRBV6-1 with TRBJ1-6, with D unclear. Germline V gene sequence: CDR1 MNHNS, CDR2 SASEGT. The CDR3 is made up of 14 amino acids. Trimming shortened V by 6 bases and J by 8 bases, and 14 bases separated the two germline ends. CDR3 in DNA: TGTGCCAGCAGAGCCGGGCCATGGGATTCACCCCTCCACTTT. Its protein is CASRAGPWDSPLHF.

This clonotype came up many times. The J gene is TRBJ2-2, the V gene TRBV10-2; D is uncertain. CDR1 WSHSY and CDR2 SAAADI come from the germline V gene. CDR3 length: 13 amino acids. Deletions cut 2 bases from V and 6 bases from J, with 7 bases between. The CDR3 DNA sequence: TGCGCCAGCAGTGAGCTAGGGTCCGGGGAGCTGTTTTTT. Protein sequence: CASSELGSGELFF.

V gene TRBV25-1 combines with J gene TRBJ2-5; the match to TRBD2 covers 8 bases. CDR1 and CDR2 (germline): MGHDK, SYGVNS. Trimming cost V 5 bases and J 5 bases; bases outside gene matches: 10. The CDR3 contains 15 residues. The chain's CDR3 is CASSPTSGGEETQYF. The CDR3, as DNA: TGTGCCAGCAGTCCCACTAGCGGAGGCGAGGAGACCCAGTACTTC.

There are many counts of this clonotype. V and J are TRBV20-1 and TRBJ1-5; 8 bases map to TRBD1. Germline CDR1 is DFQATT and CDR2 is SNEGSKA (reference sequence). This CDR3 has 13 residues. The V gene end was trimmed by 4 bases and the J gene end by 5 bases; junction bases not matched to a gene: 4. The CDR3, as DNA: TGCAGTGCTACAGGGGGCGGCGATCAGCCCCAGCATTTT. Residues: CSATGGGDQPQHF.

This clonotype was seen ten or more times. The chain has TRBV15 and TRBJ2-3; D might be TRBD2 (5 bases). V was clipped by 8 bases and J by 1 base, with 16 bases between them. Germline V lookup: CDR1 LNHNV, CDR2 YYDKDF (reference sequence). The CDR3 is made up of 15 amino acids. CDR3 nucleotides: TGTGCCACCCTTCTCATATCAGCGGGCACAGATACGCAGTATTTT. This translates into CATLLISAGTDTQYF. The full variable domain, rest sourced from reference TRBV15 and TRBJ2-3, is DAMVIQNPRYQVTQFGKPVTLSCSQTLNHNVMYWYQQKSSQAPKLLFHYYDKDFNNEADTPDNFQSRRPNTSFCFLDIRSPGLGDTAMYLCATLLISAGTDTQYFGPGTRLTVL.

The chain couples TRBV19 to TRBJ1-1; 12 bases agree with TRBD1. Trimming at V came to 3 bases and at J to 6 bases, leaving 11 bases not matched to a gene. CDR1 LNHDA and CDR2 SQIVND come from the germline V gene (reference sequence). The CDR3 contains 17 residues. The CDR3 DNA sequence: TGTGCCAGTAGTATTGGGACAGGGGGCGCCGATTGGGCTGAAGCTTTCTTT. Translation gives CASSIGTGGADWAEAFF.

This clonotype was seen only a few times. V is TRBV7-8 and J is TRBJ2-2; D unresolved. This CDR3 region has 16 residues. Trimming shortened V by 5 bases and J by 4 bases, and 17 bases separated the two germline ends. The V gene's germline CDR1 is SGHVS and CDR2 FQNEAQ. The chain's CDR3 is CASSPLSESATGELFF. The CDR3 bases are TGTGCCAGCAGCCCTCTTTCTGAGTCGGCCACCGGGGAGCTGTTTTTT.

Many counts were recorded for this clonotype. This rearrangement joins TRBV12-3 or TRBV12-4 to TRBJ2-3; no definite D call. The CDR3 length is 13 residues. With 11 bases removed from V and 0 bases from J, the gap between germline ends came to 12 bases. CDR3 sequence (DNA): TGTGCCGTTAAGATTCTTAGCACAGATACGCAGTATTTT. It translates to CAVKILSTDTQYF.

Regarding this clonotype: A much larger clone differs from this one at a single base, so this may be a read error. The chain joins TRBV5-1 to TRBJ2-3; TRBD2 matches 13 bases. CDR1 is SGHRS and CDR2 is YFSETQ in the germline V gene. The CDR3 has 16 amino acids. The CDR3 DNA reads as TGCGCCAACAGCCCCGGACTAGCGGGAGGCACAGATACGCAGTATTTT. Amino acids: CANSPGLAGGTDTQYF.